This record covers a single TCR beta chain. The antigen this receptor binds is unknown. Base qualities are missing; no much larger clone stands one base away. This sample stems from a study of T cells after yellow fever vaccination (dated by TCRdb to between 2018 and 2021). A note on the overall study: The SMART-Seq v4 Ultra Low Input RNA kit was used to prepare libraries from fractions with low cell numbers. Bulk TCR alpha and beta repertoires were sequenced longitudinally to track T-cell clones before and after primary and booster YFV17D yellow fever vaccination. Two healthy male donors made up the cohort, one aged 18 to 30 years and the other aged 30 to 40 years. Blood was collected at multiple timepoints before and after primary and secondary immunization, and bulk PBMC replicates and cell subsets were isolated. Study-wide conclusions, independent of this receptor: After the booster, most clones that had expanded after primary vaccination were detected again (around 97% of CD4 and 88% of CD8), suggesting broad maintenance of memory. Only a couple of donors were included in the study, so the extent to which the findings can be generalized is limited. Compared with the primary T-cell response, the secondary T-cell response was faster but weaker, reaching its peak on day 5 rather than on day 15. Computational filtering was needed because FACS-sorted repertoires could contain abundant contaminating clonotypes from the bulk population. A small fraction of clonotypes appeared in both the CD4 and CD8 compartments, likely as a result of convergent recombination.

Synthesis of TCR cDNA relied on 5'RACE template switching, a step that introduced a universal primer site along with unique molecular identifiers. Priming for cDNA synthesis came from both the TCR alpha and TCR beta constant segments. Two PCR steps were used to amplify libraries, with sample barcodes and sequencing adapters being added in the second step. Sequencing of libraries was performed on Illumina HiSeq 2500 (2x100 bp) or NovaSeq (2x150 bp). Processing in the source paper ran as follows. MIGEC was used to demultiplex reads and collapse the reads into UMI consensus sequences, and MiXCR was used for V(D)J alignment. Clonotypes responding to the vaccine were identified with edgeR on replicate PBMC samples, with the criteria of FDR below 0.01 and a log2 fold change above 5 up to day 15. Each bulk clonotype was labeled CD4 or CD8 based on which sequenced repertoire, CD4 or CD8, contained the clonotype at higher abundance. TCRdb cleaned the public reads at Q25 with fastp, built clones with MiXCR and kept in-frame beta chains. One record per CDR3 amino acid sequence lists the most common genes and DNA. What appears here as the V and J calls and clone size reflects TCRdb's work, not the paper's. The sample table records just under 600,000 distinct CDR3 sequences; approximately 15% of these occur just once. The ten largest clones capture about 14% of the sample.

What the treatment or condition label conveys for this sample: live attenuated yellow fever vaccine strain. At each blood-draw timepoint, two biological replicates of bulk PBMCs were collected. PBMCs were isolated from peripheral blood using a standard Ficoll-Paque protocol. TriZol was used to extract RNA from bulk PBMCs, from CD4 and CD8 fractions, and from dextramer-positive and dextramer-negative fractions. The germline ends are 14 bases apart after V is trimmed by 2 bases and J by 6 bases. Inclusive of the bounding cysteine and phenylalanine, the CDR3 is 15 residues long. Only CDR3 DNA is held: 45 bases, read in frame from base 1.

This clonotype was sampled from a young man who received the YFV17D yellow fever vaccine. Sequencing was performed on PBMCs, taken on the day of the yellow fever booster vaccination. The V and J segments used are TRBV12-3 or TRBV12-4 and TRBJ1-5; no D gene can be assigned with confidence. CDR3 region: CASSLSDLGSQPQHF. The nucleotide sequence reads TGTGCCAGCAGTTTAAGTGATTTGGGGAGTCAGCCCCAGCATTTT.